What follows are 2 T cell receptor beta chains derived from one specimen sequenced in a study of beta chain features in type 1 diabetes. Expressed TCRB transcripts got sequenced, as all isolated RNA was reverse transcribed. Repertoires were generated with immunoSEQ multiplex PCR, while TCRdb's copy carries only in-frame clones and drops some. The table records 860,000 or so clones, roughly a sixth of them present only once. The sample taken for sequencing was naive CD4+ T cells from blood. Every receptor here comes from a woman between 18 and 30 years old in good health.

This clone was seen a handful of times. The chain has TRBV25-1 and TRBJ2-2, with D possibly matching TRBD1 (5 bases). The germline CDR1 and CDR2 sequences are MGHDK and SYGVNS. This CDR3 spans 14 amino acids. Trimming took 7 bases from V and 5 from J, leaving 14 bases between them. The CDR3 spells CASKASGSTGELFF. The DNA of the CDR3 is TGTGCCAGCAAGGCGTCAGGGTCTACCGGGGAGCTGTTTTTT.

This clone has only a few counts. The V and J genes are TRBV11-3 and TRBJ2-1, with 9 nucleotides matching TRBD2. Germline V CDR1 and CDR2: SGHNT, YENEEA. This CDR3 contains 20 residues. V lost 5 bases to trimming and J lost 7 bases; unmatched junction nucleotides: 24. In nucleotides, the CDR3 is TGTGCCAGCAGCCAGCCCGTTTCGAGTGTCGGCGGGAGGGCCCGAAATGAGCAGTTCTTC. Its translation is CASSQPVSSVGGRARNEQFF.